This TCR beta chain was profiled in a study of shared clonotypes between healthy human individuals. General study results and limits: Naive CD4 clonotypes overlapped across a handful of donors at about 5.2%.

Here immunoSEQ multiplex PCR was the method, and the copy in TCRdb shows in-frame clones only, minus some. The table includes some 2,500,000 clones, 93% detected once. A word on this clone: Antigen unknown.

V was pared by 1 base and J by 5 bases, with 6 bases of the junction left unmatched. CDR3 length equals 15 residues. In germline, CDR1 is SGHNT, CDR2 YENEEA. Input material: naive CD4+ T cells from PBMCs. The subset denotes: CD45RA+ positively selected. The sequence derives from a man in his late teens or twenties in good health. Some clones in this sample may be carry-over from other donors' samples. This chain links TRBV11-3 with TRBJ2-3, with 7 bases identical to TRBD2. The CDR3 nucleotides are TGTGCCAGCAGCTTAGGCGGGAGTAGTGGAGATACGCAGTATTTT. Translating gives CASSLGGSSGDTQYF.